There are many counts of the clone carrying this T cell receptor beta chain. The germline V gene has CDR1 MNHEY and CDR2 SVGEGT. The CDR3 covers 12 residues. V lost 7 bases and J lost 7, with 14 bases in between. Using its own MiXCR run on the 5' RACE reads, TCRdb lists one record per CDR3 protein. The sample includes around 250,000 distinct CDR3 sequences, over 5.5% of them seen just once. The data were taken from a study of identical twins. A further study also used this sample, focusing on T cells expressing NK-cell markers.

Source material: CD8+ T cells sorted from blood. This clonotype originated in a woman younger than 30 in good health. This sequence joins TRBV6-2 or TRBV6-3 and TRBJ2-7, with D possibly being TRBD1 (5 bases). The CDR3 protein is CASTGGALEQYF. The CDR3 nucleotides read TGTGCCAGCACCGGTGGGGCCCTGGAGCAGTACTTC.